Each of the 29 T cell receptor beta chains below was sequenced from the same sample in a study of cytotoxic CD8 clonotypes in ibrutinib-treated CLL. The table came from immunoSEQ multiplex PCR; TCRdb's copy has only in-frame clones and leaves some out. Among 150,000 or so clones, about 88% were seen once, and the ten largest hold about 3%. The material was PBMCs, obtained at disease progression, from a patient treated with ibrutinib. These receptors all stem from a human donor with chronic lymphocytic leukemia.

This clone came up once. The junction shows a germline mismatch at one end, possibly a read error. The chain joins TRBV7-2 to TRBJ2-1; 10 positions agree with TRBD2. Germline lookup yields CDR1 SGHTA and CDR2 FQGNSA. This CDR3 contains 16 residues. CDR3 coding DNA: TGTGCCAGCAGCGTAGCCCCCGGACTAGCGGACAATGAGCAGTTCTTC. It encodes CASSVAPGLADNEQFF.

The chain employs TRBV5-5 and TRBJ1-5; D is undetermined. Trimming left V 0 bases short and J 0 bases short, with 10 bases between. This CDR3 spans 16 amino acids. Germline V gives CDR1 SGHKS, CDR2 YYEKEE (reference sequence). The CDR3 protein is CASSLVPRTSNQPQHF. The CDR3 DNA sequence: TGTGCCAGCAGCTTGGTCCCACGGACTAGCAATCAGCCCCAGCATTTT. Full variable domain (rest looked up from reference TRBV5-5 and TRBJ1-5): DAGVTQSPTHLIKTRGQQVTLRCSPISGHKSVSWYQQVLGQGPQFIFQYYEKEERGRGNFPDRFSARQFPNYSSELNVNALLLGDSALYLCASSLVPRTSNQPQHFGDGTRLSIL.

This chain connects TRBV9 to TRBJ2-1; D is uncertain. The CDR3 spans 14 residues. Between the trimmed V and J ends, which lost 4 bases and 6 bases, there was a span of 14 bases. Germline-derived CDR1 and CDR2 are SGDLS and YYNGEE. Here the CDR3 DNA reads TGTGCCAGCAGCTCCAGAGGCGACCTCAATGAGCAGTTCTTC. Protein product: CASSSRGDLNEQFF.

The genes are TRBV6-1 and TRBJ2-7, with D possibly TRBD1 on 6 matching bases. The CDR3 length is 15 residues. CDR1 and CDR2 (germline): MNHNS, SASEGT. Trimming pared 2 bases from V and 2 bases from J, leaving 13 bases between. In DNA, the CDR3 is TGTGCCAGCAGTGAAAGGCAGGGGATACCCTACGAGCAGTACTTC. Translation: CASSERQGIPYEQYF.

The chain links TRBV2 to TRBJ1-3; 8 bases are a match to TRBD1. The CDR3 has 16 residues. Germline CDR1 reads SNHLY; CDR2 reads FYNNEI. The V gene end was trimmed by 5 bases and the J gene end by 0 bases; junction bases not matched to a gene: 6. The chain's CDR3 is CASSRGQGSSGNTIYF. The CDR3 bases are TGTGCCAGCAGTCGCGGACAGGGAAGCTCTGGAAACACCATATATTTT. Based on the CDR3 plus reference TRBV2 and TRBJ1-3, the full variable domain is EPEVTQTPSHQVTQMGQEVILRCVPISNHLYFYWYRQILGQKVEFLVSFYNNEISEKSEIFDDQFSVERPDGSNFTLKIRSTKLEDSAMYFCASSRGQGSSGNTIYFGEGSWLTVV.

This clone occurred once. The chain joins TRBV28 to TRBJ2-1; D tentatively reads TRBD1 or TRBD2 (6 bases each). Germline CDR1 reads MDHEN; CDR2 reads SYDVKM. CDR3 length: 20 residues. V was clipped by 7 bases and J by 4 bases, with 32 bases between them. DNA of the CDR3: TGTGCCAGCAACCACAGGGTGAAAGAGCCTTTTACGGGGGCGTACAATGAGCAGTTCTTC. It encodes CASNHRVKEPFTGAYNEQFF.

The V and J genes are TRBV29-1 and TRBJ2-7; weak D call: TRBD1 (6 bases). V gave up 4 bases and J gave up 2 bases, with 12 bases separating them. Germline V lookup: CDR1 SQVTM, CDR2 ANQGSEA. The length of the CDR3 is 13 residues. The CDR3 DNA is TGCAGCGTTGCGGGACATAGCACCTACGAGCAGTACTTC. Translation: CSVAGHSTYEQYF.

The CDR3 region is CASRSDRVRYGYTF. CDR3 sequence (DNA): TGTGCCAGCAGATCCGACAGGGTGCGTTACGGCTACACCTTC. This rearrangement joins TRBV5-5 to TRBJ1-2; 7 bases map to TRBD1. V lost 5 bases and J lost 8; bases outside the gene matches: 12. The CDR3 runs 14 residues. The germline CDR1 and CDR2 sequences are SGHKS and YYEKEE (reference sequence).

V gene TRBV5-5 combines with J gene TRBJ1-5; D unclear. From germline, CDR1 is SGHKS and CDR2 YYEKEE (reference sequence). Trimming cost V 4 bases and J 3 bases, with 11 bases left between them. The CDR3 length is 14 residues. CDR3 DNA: TGTGCCAGCAGCCCTCGACAAGACAATCAGCCCCAGCATTTT. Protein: CASSPRQDNQPQHF.

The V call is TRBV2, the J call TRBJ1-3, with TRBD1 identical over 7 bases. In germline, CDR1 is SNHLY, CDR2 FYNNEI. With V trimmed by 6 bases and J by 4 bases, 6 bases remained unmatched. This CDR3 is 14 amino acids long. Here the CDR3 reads CASRTGVGGNTIYF. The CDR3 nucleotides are TGTGCCAGCAGAACAGGGGTCGGAGGAAACACCATATATTTT. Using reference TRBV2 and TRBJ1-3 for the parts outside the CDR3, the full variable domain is EPEVTQTPSHQVTQMGQEVILRCVPISNHLYFYWYRQILGQKVEFLVSFYNNEISEKSEIFDDQFSVERPDGSNFTLKIRSTKLEDSAMYFCASRTGVGGNTIYFGEGSWLTVV.

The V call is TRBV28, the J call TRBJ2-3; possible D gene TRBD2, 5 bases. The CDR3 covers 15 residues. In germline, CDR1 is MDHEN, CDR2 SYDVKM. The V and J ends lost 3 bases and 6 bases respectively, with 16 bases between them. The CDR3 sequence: CASSLVQLAVDTQYF. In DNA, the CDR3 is TGTGCCAGCAGTTTGGTCCAGCTAGCTGTGGATACGCAGTATTTT.

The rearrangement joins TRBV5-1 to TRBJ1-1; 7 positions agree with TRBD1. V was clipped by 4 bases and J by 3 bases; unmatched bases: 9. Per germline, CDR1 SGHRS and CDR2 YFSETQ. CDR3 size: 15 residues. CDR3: CASSTDRVGYTEAFF. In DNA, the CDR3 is TGCGCCAGCAGCACCGACAGGGTCGGGTACACTGAAGCTTTCTTT.

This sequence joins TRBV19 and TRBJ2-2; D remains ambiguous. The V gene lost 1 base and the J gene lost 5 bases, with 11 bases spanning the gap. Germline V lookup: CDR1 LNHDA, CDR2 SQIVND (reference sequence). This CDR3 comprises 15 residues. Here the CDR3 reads CASSIVVLPTGELFF. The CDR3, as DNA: TGTGCCAGTAGTATAGTGGTACTGCCAACCGGGGAGCTGTTTTTT.

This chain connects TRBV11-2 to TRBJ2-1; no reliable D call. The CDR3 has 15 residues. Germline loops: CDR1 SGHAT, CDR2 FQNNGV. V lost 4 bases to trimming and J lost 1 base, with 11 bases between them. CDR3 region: CASSYSSGSYNEQFF. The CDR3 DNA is TGTGCCAGCAGCTATAGCTCTGGGTCCTACAATGAGCAGTTCTTC. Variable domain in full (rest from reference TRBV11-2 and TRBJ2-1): EAGVAQSPRYKIIEKRQSVAFWCNPISGHATLYWYQQILGQGPKLLIQFQNNGVVDDSQLPKDRFSAERLKGVDSTLKIQPAKLEDSAVYLCASSYSSGSYNEQFFGPGTRLTVL.

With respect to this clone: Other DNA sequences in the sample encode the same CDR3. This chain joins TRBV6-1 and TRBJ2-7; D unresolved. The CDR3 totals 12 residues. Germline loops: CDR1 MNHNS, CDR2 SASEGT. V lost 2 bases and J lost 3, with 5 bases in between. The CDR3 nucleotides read TGTGCCAGCAGTGAATTAGTCTACGAGCAGTACTTC. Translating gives CASSELVYEQYF.

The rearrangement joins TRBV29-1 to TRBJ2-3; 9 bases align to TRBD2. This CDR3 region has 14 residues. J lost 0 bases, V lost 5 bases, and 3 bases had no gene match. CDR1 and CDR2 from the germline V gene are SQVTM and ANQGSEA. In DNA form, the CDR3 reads TGCAGCGTTTGGACTAGCGATAGCACAGATACGCAGTATTTT. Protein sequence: CSVWTSDSTDTQYF.

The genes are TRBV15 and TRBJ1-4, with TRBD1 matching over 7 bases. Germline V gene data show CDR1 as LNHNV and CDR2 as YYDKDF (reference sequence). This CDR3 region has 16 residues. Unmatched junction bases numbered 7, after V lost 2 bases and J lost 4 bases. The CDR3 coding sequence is TGTGCCACCAGCAGATCCCGGACAGGCCTTAATGAAAAACTGTTTTTT. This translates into CATSRSRTGLNEKLFF.

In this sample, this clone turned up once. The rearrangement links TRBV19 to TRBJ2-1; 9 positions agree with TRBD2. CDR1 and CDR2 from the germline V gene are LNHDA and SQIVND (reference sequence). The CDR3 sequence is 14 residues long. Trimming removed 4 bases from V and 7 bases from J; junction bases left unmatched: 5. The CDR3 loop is CASSSGRARNEQFF. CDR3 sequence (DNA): TGTGCCAGTAGTAGCGGGAGGGCCAGGAATGAGCAGTTCTTC.

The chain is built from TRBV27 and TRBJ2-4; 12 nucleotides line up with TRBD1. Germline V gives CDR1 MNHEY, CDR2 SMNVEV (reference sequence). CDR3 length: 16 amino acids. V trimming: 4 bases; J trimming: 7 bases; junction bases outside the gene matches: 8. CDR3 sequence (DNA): TGTGCCAGCAGTTCCGTAGGGGGACAGGGGGCGAACATTCAGTACTTC. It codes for CASSSVGGQGANIQYF.

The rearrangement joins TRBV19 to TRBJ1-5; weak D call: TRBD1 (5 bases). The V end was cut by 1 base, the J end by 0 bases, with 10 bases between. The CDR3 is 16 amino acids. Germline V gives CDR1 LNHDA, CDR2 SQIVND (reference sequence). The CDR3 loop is CASSIGGINSNQPQHF. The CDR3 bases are TGTGCCAGTAGTATAGGGGGGATTAATAGCAATCAGCCCCAGCATTTT.

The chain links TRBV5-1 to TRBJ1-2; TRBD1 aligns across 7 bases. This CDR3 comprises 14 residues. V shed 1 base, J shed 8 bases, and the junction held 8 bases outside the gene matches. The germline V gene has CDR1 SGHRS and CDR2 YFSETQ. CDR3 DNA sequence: TGCGCCAGCAGCTTGCTCACAGGGGCGCGGGGCTACACCTTC. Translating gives CASSLLTGARGYTF.

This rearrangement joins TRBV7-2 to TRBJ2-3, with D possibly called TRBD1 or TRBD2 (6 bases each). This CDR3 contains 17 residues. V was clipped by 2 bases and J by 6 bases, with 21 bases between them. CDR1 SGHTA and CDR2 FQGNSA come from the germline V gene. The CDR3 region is CASSLSRGGTIADTQYF. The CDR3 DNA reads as TGTGCCAGCAGCTTATCCCGCGGCGGGACAATCGCGGATACGCAGTATTTT.

CDR3: CASSQDPGMGFGELFF. Here the CDR3 DNA reads TGCGCCAGCAGCCAAGATCCAGGCATGGGGTTTGGGGAGCTGTTTTTT. V and J are TRBV4-1 and TRBJ2-2; D ambiguous. The CDR3 has 16 amino acids. Germline V CDR1 and CDR2: MGHRA, YSYEKL. V shed 0 bases and J shed 8 bases, with 16 bases lying between them.

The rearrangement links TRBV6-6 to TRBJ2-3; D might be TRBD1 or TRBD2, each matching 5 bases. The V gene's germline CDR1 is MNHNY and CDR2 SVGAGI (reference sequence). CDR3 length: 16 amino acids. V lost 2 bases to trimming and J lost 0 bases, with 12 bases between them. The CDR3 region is CASSYGQGDSTDTQYF. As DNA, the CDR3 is TGTGCCAGCAGTTACGGGCAGGGAGACAGCACAGATACGCAGTATTTT.

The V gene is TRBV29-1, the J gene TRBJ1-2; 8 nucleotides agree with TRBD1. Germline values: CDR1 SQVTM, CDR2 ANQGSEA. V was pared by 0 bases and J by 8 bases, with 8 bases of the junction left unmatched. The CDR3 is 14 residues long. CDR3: CSVEELPGGSGYTF. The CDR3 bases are TGCAGCGTTGAAGAGTTACCAGGGGGCTCAGGCTACACCTTC. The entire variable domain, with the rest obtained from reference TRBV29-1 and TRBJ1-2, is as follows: SAVISQKPSRDICQRGTSLTIQCQVDSQVTMMFWYRQQPGQSLTLIATANQGSEATYESGFVIDKFPISRPNLTFSTLTVSNMSPEDSSIYLCSVEELPGGSGYTFGSGTRLTVV.

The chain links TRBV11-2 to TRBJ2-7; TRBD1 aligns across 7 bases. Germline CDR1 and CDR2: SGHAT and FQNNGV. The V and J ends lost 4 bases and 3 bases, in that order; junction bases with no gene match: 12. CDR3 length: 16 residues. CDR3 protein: CASSSRTGVLHYEQYF. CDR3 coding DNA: TGTGCCAGCAGCTCTCGCACAGGGGTTCTCCACTACGAGCAGTACTTC.

The CDR3, as DNA: TGTGCCAGCAGTTACTCCGCGGGTTTGGACACCGGGGAGCTGTTTTTT. Encoded protein: CASSYSAGLDTGELFF. J is TRBJ2-2 and V is TRBV6-5, with D maybe TRBD2 (5 bases). Trimming took 0 bases from V and 3 from J, leaving 11 bases between them. The CDR3 is 16 amino acids. In germline, CDR1 is MNHEY, CDR2 SVGAGI.

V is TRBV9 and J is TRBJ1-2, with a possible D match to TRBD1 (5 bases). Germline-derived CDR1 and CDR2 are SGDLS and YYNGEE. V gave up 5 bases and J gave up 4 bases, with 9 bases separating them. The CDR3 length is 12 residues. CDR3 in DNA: TGTGCCAGCAGTGGAGGGGCCTATGGCTACACCTTC. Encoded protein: CASSGGAYGYTF.

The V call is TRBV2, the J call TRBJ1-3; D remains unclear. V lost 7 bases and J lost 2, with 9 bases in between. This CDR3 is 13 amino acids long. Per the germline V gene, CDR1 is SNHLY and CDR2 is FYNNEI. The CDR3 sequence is CASIRAPGNTIYF. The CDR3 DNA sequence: TGTGCCAGCATAAGGGCTCCTGGAAACACCATATATTTT.